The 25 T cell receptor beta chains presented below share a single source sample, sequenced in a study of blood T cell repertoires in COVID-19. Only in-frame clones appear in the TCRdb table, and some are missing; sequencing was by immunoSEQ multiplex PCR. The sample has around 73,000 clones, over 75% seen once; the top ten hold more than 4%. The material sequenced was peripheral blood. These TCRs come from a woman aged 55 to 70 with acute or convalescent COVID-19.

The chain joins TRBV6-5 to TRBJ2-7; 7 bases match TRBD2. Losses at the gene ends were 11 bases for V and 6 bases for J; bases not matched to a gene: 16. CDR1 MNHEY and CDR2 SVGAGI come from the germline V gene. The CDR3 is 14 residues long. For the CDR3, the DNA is TGTGCCCACGGGGGGAGTAGCGGTTTCTTCGAGCAGTACTTC. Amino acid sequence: CAHGGSSGFFEQYF.

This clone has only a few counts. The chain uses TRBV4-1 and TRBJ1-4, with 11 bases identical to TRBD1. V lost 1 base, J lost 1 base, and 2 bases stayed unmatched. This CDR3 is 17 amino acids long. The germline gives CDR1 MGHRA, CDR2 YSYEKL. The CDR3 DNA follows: TGCGCCAGCAGCCAAGTGGGGACAGGGGGAACTAATGAAAAACTGTTTTTT. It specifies CASSQVGTGGTNEKLFF.

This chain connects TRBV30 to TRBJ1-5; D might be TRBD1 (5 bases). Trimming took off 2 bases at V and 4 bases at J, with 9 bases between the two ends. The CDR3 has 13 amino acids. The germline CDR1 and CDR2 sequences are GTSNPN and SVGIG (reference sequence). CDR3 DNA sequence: TGTGCCTGGAGTCCCCAGGGAAATCAGCCCCAGCATTTT. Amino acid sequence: CAWSPQGNQPQHF.

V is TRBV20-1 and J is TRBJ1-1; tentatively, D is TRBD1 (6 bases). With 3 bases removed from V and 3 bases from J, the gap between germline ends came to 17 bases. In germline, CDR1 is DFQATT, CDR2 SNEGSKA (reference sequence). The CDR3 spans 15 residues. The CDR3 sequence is CSASHPYDRYTEAFF. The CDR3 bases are TGCAGTGCTAGTCACCCCTACGACAGGTACACTGAAGCTTTCTTT.

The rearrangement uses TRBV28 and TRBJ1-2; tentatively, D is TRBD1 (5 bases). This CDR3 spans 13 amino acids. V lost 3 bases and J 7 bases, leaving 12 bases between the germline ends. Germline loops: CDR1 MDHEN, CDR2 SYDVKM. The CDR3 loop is CASSLGQYSGYTF. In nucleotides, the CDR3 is TGTGCCAGCAGTTTGGGGCAGTACAGTGGCTACACCTTC.

The CDR3 loop reads CASSPGLVEETQYF. The CDR3 nucleotides are TGTGCCAGCAGCCCCGGACTAGTTGAAGAGACCCAGTACTTC. V is TRBV2 and J is TRBJ2-5; TRBD2 matches at 7 bases. The CDR3 length is 14 residues. Germline values: CDR1 SNHLY, CDR2 FYNNEI. Trimming took 6 bases from V and 3 from J; bases not matched to a gene: 7.

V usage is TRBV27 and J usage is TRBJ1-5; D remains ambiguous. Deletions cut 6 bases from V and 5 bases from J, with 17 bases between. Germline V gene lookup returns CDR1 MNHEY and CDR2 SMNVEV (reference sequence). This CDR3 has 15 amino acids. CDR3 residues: CASSQSTSLHQPQHF. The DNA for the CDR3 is TGTGCCAGCAGCCAATCAACCTCTCTACATCAGCCCCAGCATTTT.

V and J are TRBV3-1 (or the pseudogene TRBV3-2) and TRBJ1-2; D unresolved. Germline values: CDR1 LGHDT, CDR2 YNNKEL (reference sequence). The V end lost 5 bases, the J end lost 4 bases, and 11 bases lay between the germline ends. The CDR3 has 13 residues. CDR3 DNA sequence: TGTGCCAGCAGCACAAGCGAAGCCTATGGCTACACCTTC. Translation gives CASSTSEAYGYTF.

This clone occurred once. The CDR3 nucleotides are TGTGCCAGCGTGGGCCAGGGTCATCAGCCCCAGCATTTT. It is translated as CASVGQGHQPQHF. The chain employs TRBV28 and TRBJ1-5; perhaps TRBD1 as D (5 bases). V was clipped by 8 bases and J by 5 bases, with 13 bases between them. The germline V gene encodes CDR1 MDHEN and CDR2 SYDVKM. The CDR3 extends over 13 amino acids.

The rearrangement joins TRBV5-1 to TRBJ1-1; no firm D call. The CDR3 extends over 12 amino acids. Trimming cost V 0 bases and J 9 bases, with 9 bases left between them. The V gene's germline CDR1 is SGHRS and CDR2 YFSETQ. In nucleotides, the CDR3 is TGCGCCAGCAGCTTGGACAGCTTAAAAGCTTTCTTT. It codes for CASSLDSLKAFF. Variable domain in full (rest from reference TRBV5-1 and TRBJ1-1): KAGVTQTPRYLIKTRGQQVTLSCSPISGHRSVSWYQQTPGQGLQFLFEYFSETQRNKGNFPGRFSGRQFSNSRSEMNVSTLELGDSALYLCASSLDSLKAFFGQGTRLTVV.

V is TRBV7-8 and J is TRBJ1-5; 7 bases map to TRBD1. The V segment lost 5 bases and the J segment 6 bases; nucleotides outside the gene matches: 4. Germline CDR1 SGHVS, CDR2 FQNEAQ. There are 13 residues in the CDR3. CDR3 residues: CASSLNRGQPQHF. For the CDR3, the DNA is TGTGCCAGCAGCCTCAACAGGGGTCAGCCCCAGCATTTT.

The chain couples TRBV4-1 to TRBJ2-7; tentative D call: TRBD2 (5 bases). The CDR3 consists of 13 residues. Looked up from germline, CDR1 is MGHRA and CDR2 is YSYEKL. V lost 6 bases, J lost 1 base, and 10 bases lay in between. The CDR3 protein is CASSQSGSYEQYF. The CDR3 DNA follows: TGCGCCAGCAGTCAGTCGGGATCCTACGAGCAGTACTTC.

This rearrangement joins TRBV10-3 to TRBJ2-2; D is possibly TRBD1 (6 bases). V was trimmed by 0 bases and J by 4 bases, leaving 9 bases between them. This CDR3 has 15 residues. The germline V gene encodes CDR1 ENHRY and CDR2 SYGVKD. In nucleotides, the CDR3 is TGTGCCATCAGTGAGTCTGAAGGGGGCACCGGGGAGCTGTTTTTT. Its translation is CAISESEGGTGELFF.

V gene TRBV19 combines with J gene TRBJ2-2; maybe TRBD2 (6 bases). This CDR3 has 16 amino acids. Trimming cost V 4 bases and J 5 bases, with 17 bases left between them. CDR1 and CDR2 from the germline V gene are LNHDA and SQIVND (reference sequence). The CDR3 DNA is TGTGCCAGTAGTAGCGGGAAGGTATCTTTGACCGGGGAGCTGTTTTTT. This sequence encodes CASSSGKVSLTGELFF.

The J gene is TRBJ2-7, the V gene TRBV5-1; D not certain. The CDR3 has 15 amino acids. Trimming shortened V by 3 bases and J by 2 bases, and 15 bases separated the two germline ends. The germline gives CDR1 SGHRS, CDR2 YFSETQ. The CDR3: CASSYYITGAYEQYF. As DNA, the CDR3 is TGCGCCAGCAGCTACTACATCACCGGTGCCTACGAGCAGTACTTC.

The CDR3 sequence: CASSDWGGNTGELFF. The CDR3 DNA reads TGTGCCAGCAGTGATTGGGGGGGGAACACCGGGGAGCTGTTTTTT. The chain joins TRBV6-1 to TRBJ2-2; 7 bases line up with TRBD2. V dropped 3 bases and J dropped 1; count of bases not matched to a gene: 2. The CDR3 contains 15 residues. The germline CDR1 and CDR2 sequences are MNHNS and SASEGT.

DNA for the CDR3: TGTGCCAGCAGCCCTATGGGCACCTACAATGAGCAGTTCTTC. This encodes CASSPMGTYNEQFF. The chain combines TRBV7-3 with TRBJ2-1, with no clear D. Germline CDR1 is SGHTA and CDR2 is FQGTGA. The V gene lost 5 bases and the J gene lost 2 bases, with 10 bases spanning the gap. The CDR3 length is 14 residues.

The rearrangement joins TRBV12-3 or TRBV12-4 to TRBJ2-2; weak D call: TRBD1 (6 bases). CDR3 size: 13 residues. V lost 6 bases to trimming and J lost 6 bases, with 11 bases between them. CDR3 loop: CASRPRQAGELFF. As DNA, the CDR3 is TGTGCCAGCAGACCAAGACAGGCCGGGGAGCTGTTTTTT.

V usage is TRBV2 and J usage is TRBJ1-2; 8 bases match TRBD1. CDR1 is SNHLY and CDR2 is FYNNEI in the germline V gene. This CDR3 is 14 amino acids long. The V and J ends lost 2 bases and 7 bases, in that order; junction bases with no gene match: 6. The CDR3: CASSEQGAKSGYTF. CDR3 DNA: TGTGCCAGCAGTGAACAGGGGGCAAAGTCTGGCTACACCTTC.

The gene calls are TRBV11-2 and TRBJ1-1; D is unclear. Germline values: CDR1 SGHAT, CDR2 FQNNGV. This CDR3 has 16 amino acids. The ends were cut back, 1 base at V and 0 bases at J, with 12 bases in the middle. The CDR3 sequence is CASSLVRFQMNTEAFF. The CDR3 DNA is TGTGCCAGCAGCTTAGTACGTTTTCAGATGAACACTGAAGCTTTCTTT. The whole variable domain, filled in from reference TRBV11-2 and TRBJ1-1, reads EAGVAQSPRYKIIEKRQSVAFWCNPISGHATLYWYQQILGQGPKLLIQFQNNGVVDDSQLPKDRFSAERLKGVDSTLKIQPAKLEDSAVYLCASSLVRFQMNTEAFFGQGTRLTVV.

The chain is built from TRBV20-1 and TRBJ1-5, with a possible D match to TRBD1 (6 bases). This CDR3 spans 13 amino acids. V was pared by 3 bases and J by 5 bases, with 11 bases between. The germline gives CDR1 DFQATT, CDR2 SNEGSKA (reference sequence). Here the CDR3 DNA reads TGCAGTGCTAGTTCCTCAGGGGATCAGCCCCAGCATTTT. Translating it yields CSASSSGDQPQHF.

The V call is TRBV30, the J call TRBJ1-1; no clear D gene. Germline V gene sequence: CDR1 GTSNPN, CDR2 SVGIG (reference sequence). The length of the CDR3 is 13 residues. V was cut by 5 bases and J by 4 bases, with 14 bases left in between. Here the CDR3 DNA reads TGTGCCTGGTCCCGCGGGGTTGGCACTGAAGCTTTCTTT. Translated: CAWSRGVGTEAFF.

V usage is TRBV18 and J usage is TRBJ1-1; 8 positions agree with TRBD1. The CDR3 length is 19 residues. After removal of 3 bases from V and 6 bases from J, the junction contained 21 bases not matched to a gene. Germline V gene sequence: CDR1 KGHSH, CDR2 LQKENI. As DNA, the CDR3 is TGTGCCAGCTCACCCGCTCGGACAGGGCCACGAGAATTTGGCGCTGAAGCTTTCTTT. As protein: CASSPARTGPREFGAEAFF.

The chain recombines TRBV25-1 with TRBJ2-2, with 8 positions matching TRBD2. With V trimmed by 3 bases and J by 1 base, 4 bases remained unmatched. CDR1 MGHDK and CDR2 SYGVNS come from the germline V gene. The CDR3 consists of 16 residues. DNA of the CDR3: TGTGCCAGCAGTGAGGTGACTAGCGTGAACACCGGGGAGCTGTTTTTT. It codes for CASSEVTSVNTGELFF.

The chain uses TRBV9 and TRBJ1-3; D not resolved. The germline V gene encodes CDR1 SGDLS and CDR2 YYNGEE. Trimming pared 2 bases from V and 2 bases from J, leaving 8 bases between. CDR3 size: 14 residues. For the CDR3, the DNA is TGTGCCAGCAGCGTTAAGGGAGCTGGAAACACCATATATTTT. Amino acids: CASSVKGAGNTIYF.